The clone carrying this T cell receptor (beta chain) has a count of ten or more. Its specificity is unknown. Every diagnosis used clinical symptoms, serum thyroxine and TRAb, thyroid ultrasound and orbital computed tomography. CDR1 is MNHNS, CDR2 SASEGT, per germline. This CDR3 contains 16 residues. V was clipped by 6 bases and J by 2 bases; unmatched bases: 10. TCR beta CDR3 regions were amplified from RNA transcripts. Carried out on the TCR CDR3, a first-round RT-PCR used the HTBI primer set. TCRdb re-derived calls from the multiplex PCR reads in MiXCR, one entry per CDR3 protein. Of about 570,000 distinct CDR3 sequences listed, 35% to 55% were seen once; the top ten hold 19%. This specimen belongs to a study of T cells in Graves' hyperthyroidism and ophthalmopathy. Study outcomes and limitations: Blood shared most expanded thyroid clonotypes above 0.001.

The sequenced material came from peripheral blood or thyroid tissue (not recorded which). This chain joins TRBV6-1 and TRBJ1-5; 7 nucleotides align to TRBD1. This clonotype was obtained from an adult woman with Graves' disease, either hyperthyroidism or ophthalmopathy (not recorded which). CDR3 residues: CASSLQGSKGNQPQHF. The CDR3 coding sequence is TGTGCCAGCAGCTTACAGGGGAGTAAGGGCAATCAGCCCCAGCATTTT.